This is a list of T cell receptor beta chains from one sample in a study of somatic mutations in cytotoxic T cells in rheumatoid arthritis. The protocol was immunoSEQ multiplex PCR, while the TCRdb copy is restricted to in-frame clones and leaves out a portion. The table has around 5,900 clones, 80% to 85% seen once. The sequenced sample consisted of CD8+ T cells sorted from blood. Every receptor here comes from a woman aged 50 to 60 with rheumatoid arthritis. CDR3s include the opening cysteine and the closing phenylalanine or tryptophan. A D gene is named only where the DNA matches it firmly. The listing skips clone size in some rows; elsewhere it reads once, few, many or a size class.

-	TRBJ1-1	TRBV12-1	-	CASSFGRNTEAFF	TGTGCCAGCAGCTTTGGCAGAAACACTGAAGCTTTCTTT
-	TRBJ1-1	TRBV28	TRBD1	CASSSLGQGLNTEAFF	TGTGCCAGCAGTTCCCTAGGACAGGGTTTGAACACTGAAGCTTTCTTT
few	TRBJ2-1	TRBV2	TRBD2	CASSAFAGGGNEQFF	TGTGCCAGCAGCGCTTTTGCGGGAGGTGGTAATGAGCAGTTCTTC
-	TRBJ1-5	TRBV19	TRBD1	CASGDRAQPQHF	TGTGCCAGTGGGGACAGGGCTCAGCCCCAGCATTTT
-	TRBJ2-2	TRBV9	-	CASTGLASNTGELFF	TGTGCCAGCACCGGCCTAGCGTCGAACACCGGGGAGCTGTTTTTT
once	TRBJ2-1	TRBV7-9	-	CASSFGDEQFF	TGTGCCAGCAGCTTTGGAGATGAGCAGTTCTTC
-	TRBJ2-3	TRBV2	-	CASSPYLTGDTQYF	TGTGCCAGCAGTCCCTACCTCACAGGGGATACGCAGTATTTT
-	TRBJ2-3	TRBV30	TRBD2	CAWTSGSTDTQYF	TGTGCCTGGACTAGCGGGAGCACAGATACGCAGTATTTT
-	TRBJ2-7	TRBV9	TRBD1	CASSATGAQAEQHF	TGTGCCAGCAGCGCGACAGGGGCGCAGGCCGAGCAGCACTTC
once	TRBJ2-5	TRBV6-1	TRBD2	CASSEASGGQETQYF	TGTGCCAGCAGTGAAGCGAGCGGGGGTCAAGAGACCCAGTACTTC
-	TRBJ2-7	TRBV27	TRBD1	CASSPSAGGASYEQYF	TGTGCCAGCAGTCCATCCGCAGGGGGAGCGTCCTACGAGCAGTACTTC
-	TRBJ1-4	TRBV15	TRBD1	CATSRDYDRVDEKLFF	TGTGCCACCAGCAGAGATTACGACAGGGTAGACGAAAAACTGTTTTTT
-	TRBJ1-1	TRBV7-9	-	CASSLASGTEAFF	TGTGCCAGCAGCTTAGCTTCAGGCACTGAAGCTTTCTTT
-	TRBJ1-5	TRBV27	-	CASSFSGAGQPQHF	TGTGCCAGCAGCTTCTCAGGTGCAGGTCAGCCCCAGCATTTT
-	TRBJ2-7	TRBV9	TRBD2	CASSVAGAGAYEQYF	TGTGCCAGCAGCGTAGCCGGTGCGGGGGCCTACGAGCAGTACTTC
-	TRBJ2-4	TRBV5-4	TRBD2	CASSIGLAGPGGTKNIQYF	TGTGCCAGCAGCATTGGACTAGCGGGGCCCGGCGGGACCAAAAACATTCAGTACTTC
-	TRBJ1-5	TRBV19	TRBD1	CASSIQGGHQPQHF	TGTGCCAGTAGTATCCAGGGGGGACATCAGCCCCAGCATTTT
-	TRBJ2-7	TRBV10-2	-	CASRGSDSYEQYF	TGCGCCAGCAGGGGTAGCGACTCCTACGAGCAGTACTTC
-	TRBJ1-3	TRBV11-2	-	CASSLDWARVSGSTIYF	TGTGCCAGCAGCTTAGATTGGGCACGAGTCTCTGGAAGCACCATATATTTT
-	TRBJ2-3	TRBV7-6	-	CASSSFTDTQYF	TGTGCCAGCAGCTCGTTCACAGATACGCAGTATTTT
-	TRBJ1-1	TRBV10-2	-	CASISRGLNTEAFF	TGCGCCAGCATCTCAAGGGGGTTGAACACTGAAGCTTTCTTT
-	TRBJ2-2	TRBV27	-	CATSGLSTNTGELFF	TGTGCCACCTCGGGACTGTCCACGAACACCGGGGAGCTGTTTTTT
-	TRBJ2-2	TRBV4-1	-	CASSQGGGDGELFF	TGCGCCAGCAGCCAAGGCGGAGGTGACGGGGAGCTGTTTTTT
-	TRBJ2-1	TRBV10-2	TRBD2	CASKIAGGTGNEQFF	TGCGCCAGCAAAATTGCGGGAGGAACGGGGAATGAGCAGTTCTTC
-	TRBJ1-5	TRBV10-2	-	CATGNQWPQHF	TGCGCCACAGGTAATCAATGGCCCCAGCATTTT
-	TRBJ1-5	TRBV19	-	CASSIAVNSNQPQHF	TGTGCCAGTAGTATAGCAGTTAATAGCAATCAGCCCCAGCATTTT
-	TRBJ2-7	TRBV18	TRBD1	CASSVAGGHAEQYF	TGTGCCAGCTCAGTTGCAGGGGGCCACGCCGAGCAGTACTTC
-	TRBJ2-6	TRBV28	TRBD1	CAITGDRRSGANVLTF	TGTGCCATCACAGGGGACCGAAGGTCTGGGGCCAACGTCCTGACTTTC
-	TRBJ1-5	TRBV5-5	-	CASSLGLPGVSNQPQHF	TGTGCCAGCAGCTTGGGTTTGCCGGGGGTAAGCAATCAGCCCCAGCATTTT
once	TRBJ2-5	TRBV6-1	TRBD1	CASSDGQGQETQYF	TGTGCCAGCAGTGATGGACAGGGCCAAGAGACCCAGTACTTC
-	TRBJ2-7	TRBV29-1	TRBD1	CSVDGQGYYEQYF	TGCAGCGTGGATGGACAGGGCTACTACGAGCAGTACTTC
-	TRBJ1-1	TRBV7-8	-	CASSLRRGVGPEAFF	TGTGCCAGCAGCCTACGAAGGGGCGTCGGACCTGAAGCTTTCTTT
-	TRBJ2-7	TRBV30	TRBD1	CAWGRTGEAYEQYF	TGTGCCTGGGGTAGGACAGGGGAGGCCTACGAGCAGTACTTC
-	TRBJ2-5	TRBV9	TRBD1	CASSPQDRAQETQYF	TGTGCCAGCAGCCCACAGGACAGGGCCCAAGAGACCCAGTACTTC
-	TRBJ2-1	TRBV14	-	CASSQERLSEYNEQFF	TGTGCCAGCAGCCAGGAGCGCCTATCTGAGTACAATGAGCAGTTCTTC
-	TRBJ2-3	TRBV4-1	-	CASSQDSGSTDTQYF	TGCGCCAGCAGCCAAGATTCGGGAAGCACAGATACGCAGTATTTT
-	TRBJ1-1	TRBV7-6	-	CASSLWVGERTEAFF	TGTGCCAGCAGCTTATGGGTTGGGGAGAGGACTGAAGCTTTCTTT
-	TRBJ2-1	TRBV5-3	-	CARSWESAYNEQFF	TGTGCCAGAAGCTGGGAGAGTGCCTACAATGAGCAGTTCTTC
-	TRBJ1-5	TRBV21-1	-	CASSKREAGSNQPQHF	TGTGCCAGCAGCAAAAGAGAGGCGGGTAGCAATCAGCCCCAGCATTTT
-	TRBJ1-3	TRBV14	-	CASSQAGATIYF	TGTGCCAGCAGCCAGGCGGGGGCCACCATATATTTT
-	TRBJ2-1	TRBV5-1	-	CASTLSYNEQFF	TGCGCCAGCACACTCTCCTACAATGAGCAGTTCTTC
-	TRBJ2-1	TRBV9	TRBD2	CASNLAGGSYNEQFF	TGTGCCAGCAACTTAGCGGGGGGCTCCTACAATGAGCAGTTCTTC
-	TRBJ1-1	TRBV9	TRBD1	CASSLGQAATEAFF	TGTGCCAGCAGCCTCGGACAGGCGGCGACTGAAGCTTTCTTT
-	TRBJ2-1	TRBV5-8	-	CASSLGGDYNEQFF	TGTGCCAGCAGCTTGGGAGGTGACTACAATGAGCAGTTCTTC
-	TRBJ2-7	TRBV9	TRBD2	CASSKAGEGGEQYF	TGTGCCAGCAGCAAAGCGGGGGAGGGTGGCGAGCAGTACTTC
once	TRBJ2-3	TRBV15	-	CATSTRTASDTQYF	TGTGCCACCAGCACCAGGACAGCCTCAGATACGCAGTATTTT
once	TRBJ2-7	TRBV7-9	-	CASSSGPYEQYF	TGTGCCAGCAGTAGCGGTCCCTACGAGCAGTACTTC
once	TRBJ2-2	TRBV11-3	-	CASTGDTGELFF	TGTGCCAGCACCGGGGACACCGGGGAGCTGTTTTTT
once	TRBJ2-3	TRBV14	-	CASSQEFMGAGDTQYF	TGTGCCAGCAGCCAAGAATTCATGGGGGCTGGCGATACGCAGTATTTT
-	TRBJ2-1	TRBV12-5	TRBD2	CASEDGLAGEGYNEQFF	TGTGCTAGTGAGGATGGGCTAGCGGGAGAAGGCTACAATGAGCAGTTCTTC
-	TRBJ2-5	TRBV9	TRBD1	CASSVGTAEETQYF	TGTGCCAGCAGCGTCGGGACAGCAGAAGAGACCCAGTACTTC
-	TRBJ2-6	TRBV15	-	CATSRDTGLGANVLTF	TGTGCCACCAGCAGAGATACAGGGCTCGGGGCCAACGTCCTGACTTTC
-	TRBJ2-1	TRBV6-5	-	CASSRLSSYNEQFF	TGTGCCAGCAGCCGGTTGAGCTCCTACAATGAGCAGTTCTTC